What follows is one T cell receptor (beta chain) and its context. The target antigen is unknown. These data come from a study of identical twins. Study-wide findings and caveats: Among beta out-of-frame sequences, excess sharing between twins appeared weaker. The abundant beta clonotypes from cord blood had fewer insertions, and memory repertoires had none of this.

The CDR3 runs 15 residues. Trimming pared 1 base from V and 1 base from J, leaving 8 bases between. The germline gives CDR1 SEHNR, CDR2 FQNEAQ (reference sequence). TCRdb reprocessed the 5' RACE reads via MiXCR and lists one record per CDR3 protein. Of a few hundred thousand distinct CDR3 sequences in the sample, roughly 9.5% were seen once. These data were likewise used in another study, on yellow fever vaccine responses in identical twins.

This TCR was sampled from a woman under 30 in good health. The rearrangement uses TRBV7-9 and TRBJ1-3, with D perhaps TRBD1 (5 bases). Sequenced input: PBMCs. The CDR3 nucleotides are TGTGCCAGCAGCTTAGGGGGGGTATCTGGAAACACCATATATTTT. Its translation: CASSLGGVSGNTIYF. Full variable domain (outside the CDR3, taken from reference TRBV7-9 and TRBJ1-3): DTGVSQNPRHKITKRGQNVTFRCDPISEHNRLYWYRQTLGQGPEFLTYFQNEAQLEKSRLLSDRFSAERPKGSFSTLEIQRTEQGDSAMYLCASSLGGVSGNTIYFGEGSWLTVV.